A single sample gave rise to the 20 T cell receptor beta chains below, sequenced in a study of T cells expressing NK-cell markers. Reanalyzing the 5' RACE reads, TCRdb keeps one entry per CDR3 protein, without DNA. The repertoire table contains around 470,000 distinct CDR3 sequences. Sequenced input: blood T cells: a sorted CD56 or NKG2C T cell subset, CD4+ or CD8+ T cells, or bulk PBMC T cells (not recorded which). Receptors were obtained from a woman in her fifties or sixties in good health.

V usage is TRBV5-1 and J usage is TRBJ2-1; TCRdb returns TRBD2, unconfirmable since there is no DNA. This CDR3 comprises 12 residues. Germline V gives CDR1 SGHRS, CDR2 YFSETQ. The chain's CDR3 is CATGREGYEQFF.

The chain uses TRBV27 and TRBJ1-2; TCRdb lists TRBD1, though no DNA is available to test this call. Per the germline V gene, CDR1 is MNHEY and CDR2 is SMNVEV (reference sequence). CDR3 length: 13 residues. CDR3 sequence reads: CASSGRDLGGYTF.

The chain joins TRBV6-1 to TRBJ2-1; no DNA is available, so the TRBD2 call from TCRdb remains unchecked. Germline CDR1 MNHNS, CDR2 SASEGT. The CDR3 runs to 14 residues. CDR3 protein: CASLWLAGGDEQFF.

The rearrangement joins TRBV11-2 to TRBJ2-7. Germline CDR1 SGHAT, CDR2 FQNNGV. The CDR3 length is 13 residues. The CDR3 sequence: CASSSDTVNEQYF.

The chain uses TRBV4-1 and TRBJ2-7; lacking DNA, the TRBD2 call made by TCRdb goes unchecked. Germline-derived CDR1 and CDR2 are MGHRA and YSYEKL. The CDR3 spans 15 residues. The CDR3 sequence: CASSQPERAVYEQYF.

The chain is built from TRBV6-5 and TRBJ2-5; TCRdb indicates TRBD2, and absent DNA this call remains unverified. The CDR3 is 14 residues long. From germline, CDR1 is MNHEY and CDR2 SVGAGI. This chain's CDR3 is CASRQRGLWETQYF.

The J gene is TRBJ2-3, the V gene TRBV5-1; TCRdb lists TRBD2, though no DNA is available to test this call. In germline, CDR1 is SGHRS, CDR2 YFSETQ. The CDR3 sequence is 16 residues long. The CDR3 here is CASKAGVAYSTDTQYF.

V usage is TRBV28 and J usage is TRBJ2-1; TCRdb names TRBD2, which stays unverified in the absence of DNA. The germline CDR1 and CDR2 sequences are MDHEN and SYDVKM. The CDR3 runs 14 residues. The CDR3 reads CASRGLAVINEQFF. Combining the CDR3 with reference TRBV28 and TRBJ2-1 gives the whole variable domain DVKVTQSSRYLVKRTGEKVFLECVQDMDHENMFWYRQDPGLGLRLIYFSYDVKMKEKGDIPEGYSVSREKKERFSLILESASTNQTSMYLCASRGLAVINEQFFGPGTRLTVL.

The chain combines TRBV15 with TRBJ2-7; TCRdb selects TRBD2, and the lack of DNA leaves this call unchecked. CDR1 and CDR2 from the germline V gene are LNHNV and YYDKDF (reference sequence). The CDR3 runs 15 residues. The CDR3 loop is CATSAGLADSYEQYF. The whole variable domain, remainder taken from reference TRBV15 and TRBJ2-7, is DAMVIQNPRYQVTQFGKPVTLSCSQTLNHNVMYWYQQKSSQAPKLLFHYYDKDFNNEADTPDNFQSRRPNTSFCFLDIRSPGLGDTAMYLCATSAGLADSYEQYFGPGTRLTVT.

The V call is TRBV6-6, the J call TRBJ2-3; TCRdb gives TRBD2 as the D gene, but with no DNA this cannot be confirmed. CDR3 length: 16 residues. The V gene's germline CDR1 is MNHNY and CDR2 SVGAGI (reference sequence). This chain's CDR3 is CASSYAGLAGADTQYF.

The chain joins TRBV29-1 to TRBJ2-1; checking the TCRdb D call of TRBD1 is not possible without DNA. Germline lookup yields CDR1 SQVTM and CDR2 ANQGSEA. This CDR3 has 17 amino acids. The CDR3 sequence is CSVDRRQGAMVANEQFF.

CDR3 loop: CATSDPEGRLNYEQYF. The V gene is TRBV24-1, the J gene TRBJ2-7. This CDR3 is built from 16 residues. Germline loops: CDR1 KGHDR, CDR2 SFDVKD.

This chain links TRBV15 with TRBJ2-1; lacking DNA, the TRBD1 call made by TCRdb goes unchecked. Germline V lookup: CDR1 LNHNV, CDR2 YYDKDF (reference sequence). The CDR3 runs to 16 residues. The CDR3 reads CATSRERPGIYNEQFF.

The V and J genes are TRBV7-2 and TRBJ2-5. The CDR3 runs to 15 residues. CDR1 SGHTA and CDR2 FQGNSA come from the germline V gene. The CDR3 loop reads CASSLHAARPETQYF. The entire variable domain, with the rest obtained from reference TRBV7-2 and TRBJ2-5, is as follows: GAGVSQSPSNKVTEKGKDVELRCDPISGHTALYWYRQSLGQGLEFLIYFQGNSAPDKSGLPSDRFSAERTGGSVSTLTIQRTQQEDSAVYLCASSLHAARPETQYFGPGTRLLVL.

The chain employs TRBV6-1 and TRBJ1-1. The CDR3 has 12 amino acids. In germline, CDR1 is MNHNS, CDR2 SASEGT. CDR3 residues: CASSREVPEAFF.

The chain has TRBV12-3 or TRBV12-4 and TRBJ2-2; the TCRdb D gene call, TRBD1, has no DNA to confirm it. This CDR3 contains 17 residues. The CDR3: CASSPGQGLVSAGELFF.

The rearrangement links TRBV6-5 to TRBJ1-2. Germline V CDR1 and CDR2: MNHEY, SVGAGI. This CDR3 comprises 13 residues. The CDR3 protein is CATRGKLNYGYTF.

The J gene is TRBJ1-5, the V gene TRBV6-1. CDR1 and CDR2 (germline): MNHNS, SASEGT. The CDR3 is 15 amino acids. CDR3 protein: CASSEGGGGTQPQHF.

The J gene is TRBJ2-3, the V gene TRBV4-1; TCRdb's assignment of TRBD2 cannot be checked, as there is no DNA. From germline, CDR1 is MGHRA and CDR2 YSYEKL. There are 17 residues in the CDR3. CDR3 residues: CASSQGFGGRATDTQYF.

CDR3 in amino acids: CSARPGGKGYEQYF. This chain uses TRBV20-1 with TRBJ2-7; TCRdb's assignment of TRBD1 cannot be checked, as there is no DNA. The CDR3 loop spans 14 amino acids. CDR1 and CDR2 (germline): DFQATT, SNEGSKA (reference sequence).